Here is one T cell receptor (beta chain) with its context. Germline V gene lookup returns CDR1 SGHTA and CDR2 FQGNSA. This CDR3 spans 15 amino acids. The J segment lost 7 bases and the V segment lost 5 bases, leaving 10 bases of the junction unmatched. These data are taken from a study of blood T cell repertoires in COVID-19. Per the authors' pipeline: Amplifying reference gene primers gave estimates of nucleated cell counts. Sequencing used immunoSEQ multiplex PCR; TCRdb keeps in-frame clones, though not all of them. The V and J calls and clone size were taken over from that table, and D and trimming were inferred from the DNA. The top ten clones hold 8.2% of a sample with some 230,000 clones, 82% of them seen once.

The origin of this receptor is an elderly woman with COVID-19, enrolled during active disease. Material: peripheral blood. This rearrangement joins TRBV7-2 to TRBJ2-3; 9 positions match TRBD1. The DNA of the CDR3 is TGTGCCAGCAGCCAAAGGGGACAGGGATCGAATACGCAGTATTTT. Protein product: CASSQRGQGSNTQYF.